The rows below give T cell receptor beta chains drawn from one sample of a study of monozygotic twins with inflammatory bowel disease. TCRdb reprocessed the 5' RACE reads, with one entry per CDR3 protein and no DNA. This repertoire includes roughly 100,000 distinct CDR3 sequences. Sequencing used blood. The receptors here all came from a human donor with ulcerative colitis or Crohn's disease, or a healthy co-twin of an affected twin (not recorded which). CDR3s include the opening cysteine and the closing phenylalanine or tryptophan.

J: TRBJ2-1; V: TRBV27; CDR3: CATRQTGTQEQFF
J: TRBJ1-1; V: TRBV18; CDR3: CASSQTSGGLSLAFF
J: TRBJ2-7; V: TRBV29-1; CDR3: CSVNFSYEQYF
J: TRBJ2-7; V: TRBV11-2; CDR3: CASSLVSVLWEGLSYEQYF
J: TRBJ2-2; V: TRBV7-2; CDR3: CASSPRLAANTGELFF
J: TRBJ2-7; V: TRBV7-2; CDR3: CASSFELPPNEQYF
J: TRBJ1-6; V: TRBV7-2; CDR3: CASSLGAGGNSPLHF
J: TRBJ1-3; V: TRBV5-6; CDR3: CASNRRGAPGNTIYF
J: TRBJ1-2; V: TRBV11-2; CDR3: CASSPGVGYTF
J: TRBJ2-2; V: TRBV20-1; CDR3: CSGARHSNTGELFF
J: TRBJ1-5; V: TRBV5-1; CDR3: CASSNGQSDNQPQHF
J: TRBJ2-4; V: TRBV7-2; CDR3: CASSSMGAKNIQYF
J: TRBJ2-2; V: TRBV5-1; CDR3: CASSLAGNTNTGELFF
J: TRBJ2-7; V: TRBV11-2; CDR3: CASSRAAPRTGVSYEQYF
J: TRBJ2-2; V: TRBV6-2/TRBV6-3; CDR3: CASSYRANTGELFF
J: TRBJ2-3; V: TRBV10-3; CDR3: CATGGRTGATTDTQYF
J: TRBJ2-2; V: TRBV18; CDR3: CASSPPVDFGTGELFF
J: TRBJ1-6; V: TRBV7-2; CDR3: CASSLGSGTVGSPLHF
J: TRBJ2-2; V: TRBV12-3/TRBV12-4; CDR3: CASSGGRSNTGDLFF
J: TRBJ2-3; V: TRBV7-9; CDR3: CASSLSASGSADTQYF
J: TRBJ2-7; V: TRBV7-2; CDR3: CASSLGLDRPEQYF
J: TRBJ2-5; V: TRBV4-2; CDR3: CASSPKGTGQETQYF
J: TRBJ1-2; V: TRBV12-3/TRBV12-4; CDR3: CASSRGPSNYGYTF
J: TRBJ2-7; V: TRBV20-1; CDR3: CSARDAGAPYEQYF
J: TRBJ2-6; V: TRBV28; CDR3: CASSPGVSGANVLTF
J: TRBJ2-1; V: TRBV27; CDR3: CASSSLGLVSNEQFF
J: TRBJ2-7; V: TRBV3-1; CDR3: CASSQVKNEQHF
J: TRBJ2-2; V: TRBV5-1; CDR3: CASSFGRDSGELFF
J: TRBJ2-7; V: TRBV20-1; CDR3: CSARDFSNYEQYF
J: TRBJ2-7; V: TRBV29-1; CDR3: CSVVMGLAGGKQYF
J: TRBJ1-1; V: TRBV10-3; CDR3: CATRGQGNTEAFF
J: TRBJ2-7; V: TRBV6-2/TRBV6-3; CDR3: CASSEGSNILYEQYF
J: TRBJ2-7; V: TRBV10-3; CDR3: CAITGTGRGEQYF
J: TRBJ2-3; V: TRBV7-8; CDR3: CASRPRTADTQYF